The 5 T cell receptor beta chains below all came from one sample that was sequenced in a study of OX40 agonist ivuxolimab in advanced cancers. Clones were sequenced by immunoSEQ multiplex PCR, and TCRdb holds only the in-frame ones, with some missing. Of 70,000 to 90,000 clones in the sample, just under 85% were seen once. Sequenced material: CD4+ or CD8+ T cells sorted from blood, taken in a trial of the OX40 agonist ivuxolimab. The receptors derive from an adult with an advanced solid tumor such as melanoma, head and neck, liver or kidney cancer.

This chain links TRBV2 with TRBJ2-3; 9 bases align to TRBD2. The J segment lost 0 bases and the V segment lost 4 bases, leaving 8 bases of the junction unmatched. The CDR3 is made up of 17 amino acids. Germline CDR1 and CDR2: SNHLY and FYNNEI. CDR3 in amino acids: CASSGYSGSSSTDTQYF. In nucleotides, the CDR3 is TGTGCCAGCAGTGGGTATAGCGGGAGCTCTAGCACAGATACGCAGTATTTT.

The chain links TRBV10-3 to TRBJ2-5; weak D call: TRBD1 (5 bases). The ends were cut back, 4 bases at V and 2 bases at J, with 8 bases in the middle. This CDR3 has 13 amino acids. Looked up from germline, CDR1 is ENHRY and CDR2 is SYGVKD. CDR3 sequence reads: CAISAQGQETQYF. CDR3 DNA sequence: TGTGCCATCAGTGCGCAGGGACAAGAGACCCAGTACTTC.

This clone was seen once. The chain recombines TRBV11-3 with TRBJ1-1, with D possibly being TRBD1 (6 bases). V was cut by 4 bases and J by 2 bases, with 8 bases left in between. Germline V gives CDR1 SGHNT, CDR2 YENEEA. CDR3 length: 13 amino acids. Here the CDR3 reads CASSSGANTEAFF. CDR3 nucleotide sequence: TGTGCCAGCAGCTCAGGGGCCAACACTGAAGCTTTCTTT.

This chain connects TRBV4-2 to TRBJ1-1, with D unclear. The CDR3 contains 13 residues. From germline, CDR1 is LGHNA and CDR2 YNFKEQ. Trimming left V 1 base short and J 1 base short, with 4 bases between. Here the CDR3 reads CASSQVENTEAFF. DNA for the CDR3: TGTGCCAGCAGCCAAGTCGAGAACACTGAAGCTTTCTTT.

In DNA, the CDR3 is TGTGCCAGCAGGCCCGAGCCTAGCACAGATACGCAGTATTTT. As protein: CASRPEPSTDTQYF. This chain uses TRBV7-2 with TRBJ2-3; no reliable D call. Germline V gene lookup returns CDR1 SGHTA and CDR2 FQGNSA. V was trimmed by 6 bases and J by 0 bases, leaving 10 bases between them. This CDR3 comprises 14 residues.